This T cell receptor (beta chain) was identified in a study of cytomegalovirus exposure and HLA in healthy donors. Primers for the PCR totalled 60 Vbeta and 13 Jbeta. This table comes from immunoSEQ multiplex PCR, and its TCRdb copy is limited to in-frame clones, with some not included. This listing includes about 160,000 clones. Germline loops: CDR1 SEHNR, CDR2 FQNEAQ (reference sequence). This CDR3 region has 13 residues. Between the trimmed V and J ends, which lost 8 bases and 3 bases, there was a span of 13 bases. Overall study results and limits: In a later analysis, compared with equally common non-associated chains, HLA-associated beta chains were more expanded. It was taken for granted in presence/absence analyses that sequencing depth across donors was roughly uniform.

For this clone: The antigen remains unidentified.

Sequenced input: PBMCs. The receptor was derived from a man aged 25 to 40 in good health and CMV-seronegative. The genes are TRBV7-9 and TRBJ1-2; no clear D gene. The CDR3 sequence is CASDTGVHYGYTF. In DNA, the CDR3 is TGTGCCAGCGACACGGGAGTCCACTATGGCTACACCTTC.